The 12 T cell receptor beta chains given below trace back to one sample, sequenced in a study of cytomegalovirus exposure and HLA in healthy donors. 13 Jbeta primers and 60 Vbeta primers were used for the PCR. Here immunoSEQ multiplex PCR was the method, and the copy in TCRdb shows in-frame clones only, minus some. The sample records about 140,000 clones, roughly four fifths being singletons. Source material: PBMCs. These receptors originate from a man between 18 and 35 years old in good health and CMV-seropositive.

The V and J genes are TRBV5-1 and TRBJ2-1; 12 nucleotides agree with TRBD2. The CDR3 covers 21 residues. The junction had 16 bases not matched to a gene; V was cut back by 0 bases and J by 3 bases. Germline assignment: CDR1 SGHRS and CDR2 YFSETQ. CDR3 sequence (DNA): TGCGCCAGCAGCTTGGGGGACCGACTAGCGGGAGATACGCGGGGCTACAATGAGCAGTTCTTC. Its translation is CASSLGDRLAGDTRGYNEQFF.

The chain couples TRBV9 to TRBJ2-2; D is perhaps TRBD1 (6 bases). The germline CDR1 and CDR2 sequences are SGDLS and YYNGEE. This CDR3 is built from 15 residues. V was trimmed by 2 bases and J by 4 bases, leaving 12 bases between them. CDR3 sequence reads: CASSVNQGGTGELFF. The CDR3 region has the DNA TGTGCCAGCAGCGTGAACCAAGGGGGCACCGGGGAGCTGTTTTTT.

The chain recombines TRBV18 with TRBJ1-2; weak D call: TRBD1 (6 bases). The V and J ends lost 5 bases and 4 bases respectively, with 14 bases between them. Germline values: CDR1 KGHSH, CDR2 LQKENI. This CDR3 spans 14 amino acids. CDR3 sequence: CASSAGGQIYGYTF. CDR3 nucleotide sequence: TGTGCCAGCTCAGCAGGAGGACAGATCTATGGCTACACCTTC.

The rearrangement uses TRBV6-5 and TRBJ2-7; a weak D match, TRBD2 (6 bases). Trimming stripped 8 bases from V and 2 bases from J, with 16 bases between. Germline CDR1 and CDR2: MNHEY and SVGAGI. CDR3 size: 14 residues. The DNA for the CDR3 is TGTGCCAGCCGAGTTGCGGGACCAACCTACGAGCAGTACTTC. Translated: CASRVAGPTYEQYF.

V and J are TRBV5-1 and TRBJ2-5; 10 bases map to TRBD1. V shed 2 bases, J shed 2 bases, and the junction held 3 bases outside the gene matches. The CDR3 length is 15 residues. The V gene's germline CDR1 is SGHRS and CDR2 YFSETQ. The CDR3 DNA is TGCGCCAGCAGCTTACCGGGACAGGGGCAAGAGACCCAGTACTTC. This encodes CASSLPGQGQETQYF.

About this clone: At one end the junction does not follow the germline gene, possibly because of a read error. The chain employs TRBV9 and TRBJ2-7, with 14 bases identical to TRBD2. Germline V gene sequence: CDR1 SGDLS, CDR2 YYNGEE. CDR3 length: 15 residues. CDR3 amino acids: CASSVGGLAGDRSGF. The CDR3 DNA reads TGTGCCAGCAGCGTAGGGGGACTAGCGGGAGATCGCTCGGGGTTC.

V is TRBV2 and J is TRBJ1-1; perhaps TRBD1 as D (5 bases). The V end was cut by 5 bases, the J end by 1 base, with 8 bases between. The CDR3 runs to 13 residues. CDR1 is SNHLY, CDR2 FYNNEI, per germline. CDR3 amino acids: CASSLDRNTEAFF. CDR3 in DNA: TGTGCCAGCAGTTTAGACAGGAACACTGAAGCTTTCTTT.

J is TRBJ2-5 and V is TRBV7-2, with D perhaps matching TRBD1 (6 bases). Germline lookup yields CDR1 SGHTA and CDR2 FQGNSA. There are 15 residues in the CDR3. The ends were cut back, 1 base at V and 1 base at J, with 10 bases in the middle. CDR3 sequence reads: CASSLGKQGQETQYF. CDR3 bases: TGTGCCAGCAGCTTAGGAAAACAGGGCCAAGAGACCCAGTACTTC. The full variable domain, in which reference TRBV7-2 and TRBJ2-5 provide the parts outside the CDR3, is GAGVSQSPSNKVTEKGKDVELRCDPISGHTALYWYRQSLGQGLEFLIYFQGNSAPDKSGLPSDRFSAERTGGSVSTLTIQRTQQEDSAVYLCASSLGKQGQETQYFGPGTRLLVL.

Worth noting for this clone: This same CDR3 is encoded by further DNA sequences in the sample. CDR3 coding DNA: TGTGCCAGCAGCTTCAGGACAGGGAACACTGAAGCTTTCTTT. Its protein is CASSFRTGNTEAFF. The chain links TRBV5-6 to TRBJ1-1, with TRBD1 matching over 7 bases. This CDR3 contains 14 residues. Germline-derived CDR1 and CDR2 are SGHDT and YYEEEE. V was clipped by 2 bases and J by 1 base; unmatched bases: 2.

The chain links TRBV6-1 to TRBJ2-6, with 7 bases matching TRBD1. CDR1 and CDR2 from the germline V gene are MNHNS and SASEGT. The CDR3 runs 19 residues. V was clipped by 4 bases and J by 4 bases; unmatched bases: 16. CDR3 protein: CASSGTGMGRSRGANVLTF. As DNA, the CDR3 is TGTGCCAGCAGTGGGACAGGAATGGGGCGATCGAGAGGGGCCAACGTCCTGACTTTC.

The CDR3 spells CASSVSRGSLDEQFF. The CDR3, as DNA: TGTGCCAGCAGCGTCTCAAGGGGCTCGCTCGATGAGCAGTTCTTC. V usage is TRBV7-9 and J usage is TRBJ2-1; a weak D match, TRBD1 (5 bases). The CDR3 is 15 amino acids. Looked up from germline, CDR1 is SEHNR and CDR2 is FQNEAQ (reference sequence). V dropped 5 bases and J dropped 8 bases, with 19 bases sitting between them.

DNA of the CDR3: TGTGCCAGCAGCGTGGGGGGCGGGAGGGCCAATGAGCAGTTCTTC. It specifies CASSVGGGRANEQFF. The gene calls are TRBV5-4 and TRBJ2-1; TRBD2 matches 9 bases. This CDR3 spans 15 amino acids. The V gene's germline CDR1 is SGHNT and CDR2 YYREEE (reference sequence). V gave up 4 bases and J gave up 6 bases; unmatched junction bases: 8.